A single sample gave rise to the 30 T cell receptor beta chains below, sequenced in a study of T cell responses to AZD1222 COVID-19 vaccine. TCRdb keeps only in-frame clones here, not all; method: immunoSEQ multiplex PCR. The sample has 100,000 to 150,000 clones, roughly 90% seen once. The sample here was peripheral blood, taken on day 0 of AZD1222 vaccination. The receptors were sampled from an adult in good health.

The chain uses TRBV3-1 (or the pseudogene TRBV3-2) and TRBJ2-7; D not resolved. The germline CDR1 and CDR2 sequences are LGHDT and YNNKEL (reference sequence). The CDR3 runs to 14 residues. The V end was cut by 5 bases, the J end by 3 bases, with 14 bases between. This CDR3 reads CASSSRTLNYEQYF. The CDR3 DNA sequence: TGTGCCAGCAGCTCCCGGACGCTAAACTACGAGCAGTACTTC.

As DNA, the CDR3 is TGTGCCAGCTCACCAATAATGAACACTGAAGCTTTCTTT. This codes for CASSPIMNTEAFF. The chain combines TRBV18 with TRBJ1-1, with D uncertain. Germline V gene sequence: CDR1 KGHSH, CDR2 LQKENI. The CDR3 consists of 13 residues. Trimming removed 2 bases at V and 0 bases at J, with 4 bases between.

This chain connects TRBV27 to TRBJ1-2; D gene ambiguous. With 3 bases removed from V and 6 bases from J, the gap between germline ends came to 11 bases. Germline values: CDR1 MNHEY, CDR2 SMNVEV (reference sequence). The CDR3 totals 13 residues. The CDR3 region is CASSFVPSHGYTF. The CDR3 DNA reads TGTGCCAGCAGTTTTGTCCCTAGCCATGGCTACACCTTC.

V is TRBV12-3 or TRBV12-4 and J is TRBJ2-2; D is ambiguous. Trimming cost V 7 bases and J 3 bases, with 6 bases left between them. CDR3 size: 12 residues. Written as DNA, the CDR3 is TGTGCCAGCACCTTGTACACCGGGGAGCTGTTTTTT. Translated: CASTLYTGELFF.

This clone was counted a few times. The chain has TRBV19 and TRBJ2-5, with TRBD1 matching 9 bases. In germline, CDR1 is LNHDA, CDR2 SQIVND (reference sequence). Trimming at V came to 1 base and at J to 4 bases, leaving 4 bases not matched to a gene. The CDR3 spans 15 residues. The chain's CDR3 is CASSIADRGGETQYF. The CDR3 nucleotides are TGTGCCAGTAGTATAGCGGACAGGGGAGGAGAGACCCAGTACTTC.

The chain combines TRBV4-2 with TRBJ2-4; 7 positions agree with TRBD2. CDR1 LGHNA and CDR2 YNFKEQ come from the germline V gene. This CDR3 region has 17 residues. The junction had 9 bases not matched to a gene; V was cut back by 1 base and J by 3 bases. The CDR3 loop is CASSQGEAGRDKNIQYF. CDR3 coding DNA: TGTGCCAGCAGCCAAGGGGAAGCGGGAAGGGACAAAAACATTCAGTACTTC.

This rearrangement joins TRBV3-1 (or the pseudogene TRBV3-2) to TRBJ2-3; 14 bases fit TRBD2. This CDR3 is built from 19 residues. J gave up 5 bases and V 5 bases, and 15 bases lay outside the gene matches. The germline V gene encodes CDR1 LGHDT and CDR2 YNNKEL (reference sequence). CDR3 in DNA: TGTGCCAGCAGCGAAGGGACTAGCGGGAGTTACCCAATATTAGATACGCAGTATTTT. Translation: CASSEGTSGSYPILDTQYF.

This chain joins TRBV29-1 and TRBJ2-7; no firm D call. The length of the CDR3 is 13 residues. Trimming stripped 4 bases from V and 0 bases from J, with 10 bases between. Germline assignment: CDR1 SQVTM and CDR2 ANQGSEA. CDR3: CSVGRHPSYEQYF. In DNA, the CDR3 is TGCAGCGTTGGCAGACACCCCTCCTACGAGCAGTACTTC.

The DNA for the CDR3 is TGTGCCAGCAGTGTTAGGGGGGTCCATAGCAATCAGCCCCAGCATTTT. Translated, it gives CASSVRGVHSNQPQHF. The chain employs TRBV27 and TRBJ1-5; maybe TRBD1 (6 bases). The V gene lost 5 bases and the J gene lost 0 bases, with 14 bases spanning the gap. The CDR3 has 16 amino acids. CDR1 is MNHEY, CDR2 SMNVEV, per germline (reference sequence).

The chain couples TRBV18 to TRBJ2-5, with D perhaps TRBD1 or TRBD2 (6 bases each). The CDR3 consists of 14 residues. V lost 4 bases to trimming and J lost 3 bases, with 12 bases between them. Germline V lookup: CDR1 KGHSH, CDR2 LQKENI. The CDR3 region has the DNA TGTGCCAGCTCACATCTGAGGGGGGAAGAGACCCAGTACTTC. As protein: CASSHLRGEETQYF. Full variable domain (rest looked up from reference TRBV18 and TRBJ2-5): NAGVMQNPRHLVRRRGQEARLRCSPMKGHSHVYWYRQLPEEGLKFMVYLQKENIIDESGMPKERFSAEFPKEGPSILRIQQVVRGDSAAYFCASSHLRGEETQYFGPGTRLLVL.

The rearrangement uses TRBV7-9 and TRBJ1-5, with D tentatively TRBD1 (5 bases). Germline V gene lookup returns CDR1 SEHNR and CDR2 FQNEAQ (reference sequence). Trimming removed 0 bases at V and 5 bases at J, with 11 bases between. The CDR3 sequence is 15 residues long. The CDR3 sequence: CASSLAGGYDQPQHF. CDR3 bases: TGTGCCAGCAGCTTAGCGGGGGGGTATGATCAGCCCCAGCATTTT.

In DNA, the CDR3 is TGTGCCACCAGCAGAGAATCGGGGGACAATGAGCAGTTCTTC. This sequence encodes CATSRESGDNEQFF. V usage is TRBV15 and J usage is TRBJ2-1; tentatively, D is TRBD2 (6 bases). The ends were cut back, 0 bases at V and 5 bases at J, with 8 bases in the middle. Germline CDR1 reads LNHNV; CDR2 reads YYDKDF (reference sequence). The CDR3 runs to 14 residues.

This clone has a single count. J is TRBJ1-2 and V is TRBV28, with TRBD1 matching over 7 bases. With V trimmed by 6 bases and J by 1 base, 8 bases remained unmatched. The germline CDR1 and CDR2 sequences are MDHEN and SYDVKM. This CDR3 spans 15 amino acids. CDR3 protein: CASRLTGIHNYGYTF. The CDR3 nucleotides read TGTGCCAGCAGACTGACAGGGATCCATAACTATGGCTACACCTTC.

V usage is TRBV6-5 and J usage is TRBJ1-2, with TRBD1 identical over 10 bases. Germline CDR1 MNHEY, CDR2 SVGAGI. This CDR3 is 14 amino acids long. V dropped 6 bases and J dropped 5; count of bases not matched to a gene: 6. The CDR3 loop reads CASRADRGIYGYTF. CDR3 coding DNA: TGTGCCAGCAGGGCGGACAGGGGGATATATGGCTACACCTTC.

The chain couples TRBV5-8 to TRBJ2-4; D is tentatively TRBD1 or TRBD2 (6 bases each). The germline V gene encodes CDR1 SGHTS and CDR2 YDEGEE. The CDR3 is 14 amino acids. The V and J ends lost 0 bases and 6 bases respectively, with 10 bases between them. The CDR3 region is CASSLARGGNIQYF. CDR3 nucleotide sequence: TGTGCCAGCAGCTTGGCCAGGGGAGGAAACATTCAGTACTTC.

This chain links TRBV28 with TRBJ2-1, with TRBD1 matching 8 bases. The V segment lost 5 bases and the J segment 4 bases; nucleotides outside the gene matches: 10. Germline V gene data show CDR1 as MDHEN and CDR2 as SYDVKM. This CDR3 is built from 16 residues. The CDR3 DNA reads as TGTGCCAGCAGTCCGATCGGACAGGGAGGATACAATGAGCAGTTCTTC. It translates to CASSPIGQGGYNEQFF.

V and J are TRBV5-1 and TRBJ2-7; D may be TRBD2 (6 bases). The germline V gene has CDR1 SGHRS and CDR2 YFSETQ. This CDR3 has 15 amino acids. Trimming took off 4 bases at V and 4 bases at J, with 18 bases between the two ends. CDR3 sequence: CASSTTAGSGYEQYF. The CDR3 DNA follows: TGCGCCAGCAGCACTACTGCCGGGAGCGGATACGAGCAGTACTTC.

In its sample, this clone was seen once. The chain employs TRBV28 and TRBJ1-2; D perhaps matches TRBD1 (5 bases). Germline CDR1 MDHEN, CDR2 SYDVKM. With 5 bases removed from V and 9 bases from J, the gap between germline ends came to 16 bases. The CDR3 loop spans 13 amino acids. The CDR3 bases are TGTGCCAGCAGTCTACCGGACAACAGGAGCTACACCTTC. Residues: CASSLPDNRSYTF.

The chain couples TRBV7-9 to TRBJ2-7; 9 bases line up with TRBD1. The germline CDR1 and CDR2 sequences are SEHNR and FQNEAQ (reference sequence). The CDR3 is made up of 15 amino acids. V lost 5 bases and J lost 4; bases outside the gene matches: 9. The CDR3 sequence: CASSPGTGKGYEQYF. The CDR3 DNA is TGTGCCAGCAGCCCCGGGACAGGGAAAGGTTACGAGCAGTACTTC.

The sample holds one count of this clone. For the CDR3, the DNA is TGTGCCAGTTCAGGGGGAAATGAGCAGTTCTTC. Translating gives CASSGGNEQFF. The rearrangement joins TRBV27 to TRBJ2-1; TRBD1 agrees at 7 bases. This CDR3 region has 11 residues. Trimming removed 9 bases from V and 7 bases from J; junction bases left unmatched: 3. Per germline, CDR1 MNHEY and CDR2 SMNVEV (reference sequence).

The V call is TRBV5-8, the J call TRBJ2-5; 7 bases fit TRBD1. V lost 4 bases and J lost 5; bases outside the gene matches: 11. Germline V gives CDR1 SGHTS, CDR2 YDEGEE. This CDR3 is 15 amino acids long. The CDR3 loop reads CASSDLRGGAETQYF. The DNA for the CDR3 is TGTGCCAGCAGCGACCTCCGAGGGGGCGCGGAGACCCAGTACTTC.

The J gene is TRBJ1-2, the V gene TRBV14, with a possible D match to TRBD1 (6 bases). Germline V gene lookup returns CDR1 SGHDN and CDR2 FVKESK. Trimming shortened V by 1 base and J by 3 bases, and 6 bases separated the two germline ends. The CDR3 is made up of 13 amino acids. In DNA form, the CDR3 reads TGTGCCAGCAGCCAAGCAGGGGACTATGGCTACACCTTC. This gives the protein CASSQAGDYGYTF.

This chain joins TRBV18 and TRBJ1-2; D remains unclear. The CDR3 is made up of 16 amino acids. With 3 bases removed from V and 7 bases from J, the gap between germline ends came to 21 bases. The germline V gene has CDR1 KGHSH and CDR2 LQKENI. The CDR3 sequence is CASSPEQVWGGGGYTF. CDR3 DNA: TGTGCCAGCTCACCGGAGCAGGTTTGGGGTGGCGGTGGCTACACCTTC.

This chain uses TRBV21-1 with TRBJ1-5; TRBD1 is taken as the D call from the table, unchecked against the DNA. TRBV21-1 is reported as a pseudogene. The CDR3 contains 18 residues. The CDR3 here is CASSIPRIGDRYNQPQHF. The CDR3 DNA reads as TGTGCCAGCAGCATCCCCCGAATTGGGGACAGATACAATCAGCCCCAGCATTTT.

The chain is built from TRBV5-5 and TRBJ1-3; D not certain. In germline, CDR1 is SGHKS, CDR2 YYEKEE (reference sequence). CDR3 size: 17 residues. Trimming removed 0 bases from V and 4 bases from J, with 17 bases in between. The DNA for the CDR3 is TGTGCCAGCAGCTTGGGCCCGGCACCCCAAGGAGGAAACACCATATATTTT. It codes for CASSLGPAPQGGNTIYF.

The genes are TRBV5-1 and TRBJ2-6; D not certain. Trimming pared 4 bases from V and 0 bases from J, leaving 2 bases between. The CDR3 runs to 13 residues. Germline V CDR1 and CDR2: SGHRS, YFSETQ. CDR3 loop: CASSPSGANVLTF. As DNA, the CDR3 is TGCGCCAGCAGCCCCTCTGGGGCCAACGTCCTGACTTTC.

The rearrangement uses TRBV5-4 and TRBJ1-2, with TRBD1 as a possible D gene (5 bases). From germline, CDR1 is SGHNT and CDR2 YYREEE (reference sequence). The V and J ends lost 6 bases and 4 bases respectively, with 16 bases between them. The CDR3 has 14 amino acids. DNA for the CDR3: TGTGCCAGCAACTGGGGGTCAGACGTCTATGGCTACACCTTC. This codes for CASNWGSDVYGYTF.

The CDR3 loop is CASSQLGAPRGTGELFF. DNA for the CDR3: TGCGCCAGCAGTCAACTAGGGGCACCCAGGGGCACCGGGGAGCTGTTTTTT. The chain recombines TRBV23-1 with TRBJ2-2; a weak D match, TRBD1 (6 bases). TRBV23-1 is placed among ORFs of uncertain function. With 2 bases removed from V and 4 bases from J, the gap between germline ends came to 17 bases. The CDR3 is made up of 17 amino acids.

This clone occurred once. The chain recombines TRBV28 with TRBJ2-1, with D unresolved. The CDR3 consists of 17 residues. V lost 6 bases, J lost 0 bases, and 18 bases lay in between. Germline assignment: CDR1 MDHEN and CDR2 SYDVKM. The CDR3 sequence is CASSFTQPLSSYNEQFF. CDR3 DNA sequence: TGTGCCAGCAGCTTTACACAGCCCCTGAGCTCCTACAATGAGCAGTTCTTC.

The chain joins TRBV6-6 to TRBJ1-3, with D possibly matching TRBD1 (5 bases). The CDR3 contains 15 residues. The germline V and J ends were trimmed by 3 bases and 0 bases, with 9 bases remaining between them. Germline lookup yields CDR1 MNHNY and CDR2 SVGAGI (reference sequence). The CDR3 protein is CASSYTGDSGNTIYF. In DNA form, the CDR3 reads TGTGCCAGCAGTTATACAGGAGACTCTGGAAACACCATATATTTT.